What follows are 18 T cell receptor beta chains derived from one specimen sequenced in a study of blood T cell repertoires in COVID-19. The assay was immunoSEQ multiplex PCR, and TCRdb's table has in-frame clones only and misses some. The data show about 140,000 clones, 80% to 90% seen once. Sequenced: peripheral blood. These receptors were obtained from a man in his forties or fifties who had recovered from COVID-19.

The chain combines TRBV7-9 with TRBJ2-7; D might be TRBD1 (5 bases). CDR3 length: 12 amino acids. Trimming pared 5 bases from V and 5 bases from J, leaving 10 bases between. Germline loops: CDR1 SEHNR, CDR2 FQNEAQ (reference sequence). CDR3 protein: CASSIDSNEQYF. CDR3 coding DNA: TGTGCCAGCAGCATCGACAGCAACGAGCAGTACTTC.

The chain's CDR3 is CASSLSAGQPYEQYF. CDR3 nucleotide sequence: TGTGCCAGCAGCTTATCGGCAGGCCAGCCATACGAGCAGTACTTC. The V gene is TRBV7-4, the J gene TRBJ2-7, with D uncertain. Germline loops: CDR1 SGHVT, CDR2 SQSDAQ. Trimming shortened V by 2 bases and J by 4 bases, and 15 bases separated the two germline ends. The CDR3 spans 15 residues.

The chain couples TRBV11-2 to TRBJ1-1, with TRBD1 identical over 12 bases. This CDR3 has 16 amino acids. V gave up 5 bases and J gave up 5 bases; unmatched junction bases: 9. From germline, CDR1 is SGHAT and CDR2 FQNNGV. The CDR3 region is CASSIRDRGQGTEAFF. CDR3 in DNA: TGTGCCAGCAGCATCCGGGACAGGGGGCAAGGGACTGAAGCTTTCTTT.

The chain has TRBV12-3 or TRBV12-4 and TRBJ1-4, with no clear D. The CDR3 length is 13 residues. Trimming removed 4 bases from V and 13 bases from J, with 16 bases in between. Written as DNA, the CDR3 is TGTGCCAGCAGTTGGGTGGGAGGCGTAGGACTGTTTTTT. This translates into CASSWVGGVGLFF.

V gene TRBV7-9 combines with J gene TRBJ2-5, with 15 bases that match TRBD2. The J segment lost 2 bases and the V segment lost 6 bases, leaving 7 bases of the junction unmatched. Germline V gene lookup returns CDR1 SEHNR and CDR2 FQNEAQ (reference sequence). This CDR3 region has 17 residues. The CDR3 nucleotides read TGTGCCAGCAGACGGACTAGCGGGGGGGCAGGGCAAGAGACCCAGTACTTC. Amino acid sequence: CASRRTSGGAGQETQYF.

This rearrangement joins TRBV6-2 or TRBV6-3 to TRBJ2-5; D unresolved. The V end was cut by 0 bases, the J end by 4 bases, with 9 bases between. The germline gives CDR1 MNHEY, CDR2 SVGEGT. CDR3 length: 14 residues. This chain's CDR3 is CASSYSLTIETQYF. In DNA, the CDR3 is TGTGCCAGCAGTTACTCGCTAACCATAGAGACCCAGTACTTC.

V and J are TRBV5-1 and TRBJ2-2, with a tentative D call TRBD1 (9 bases). In germline, CDR1 is SGHRS, CDR2 YFSETQ. The CDR3 spans 20 residues. Trimming shortened V by 0 bases and J by 0 bases, and 21 bases separated the two germline ends. CDR3 DNA sequence: TGCGCCAGCAGCTTGGTAGCGGGACAGGGATTTCGGTCGAACACCGGGGAGCTGTTTTTT. Residues: CASSLVAGQGFRSNTGELFF. The entire variable domain, with the rest obtained from reference TRBV5-1 and TRBJ2-2, is as follows: KAGVTQTPRYLIKTRGQQVTLSCSPISGHRSVSWYQQTPGQGLQFLFEYFSETQRNKGNFPGRFSGRQFSNSRSEMNVSTLELGDSALYLCASSLVAGQGFRSNTGELFFGEGSRLTVL.

The V gene is TRBV6-5, the J gene TRBJ2-7, with TRBD2 identical over 7 bases. The junction had 8 bases not matched to a gene; V was cut back by 0 bases and J by 3 bases. The CDR3 consists of 16 residues. CDR1 and CDR2 from the germline V gene are MNHEY and SVGAGI. The CDR3 loop is CASSYSRGGLVYEQYF. The CDR3 DNA reads TGTGCCAGCAGTTACTCCCGCGGGGGATTGGTCTACGAGCAGTACTTC.

The chain couples TRBV6-2 or TRBV6-3 to TRBJ2-3; tentatively, D is TRBD2 (5 bases). V was clipped by 2 bases and J by 2 bases, with 11 bases between them. This CDR3 is 15 amino acids long. CDR1 MNHEY and CDR2 SVGEGT come from the germline V gene. This CDR3 is CASSYTPGFTDTQYF. The CDR3 bases are TGTGCCAGCAGTTACACGCCGGGGTTCACAGATACGCAGTATTTT.

The CDR3, as DNA: TGTGCCAGTAGTATATTCCCACAGGGGGCCTTGGTAGCTAACTATGGCTACACCTTC. Protein: CASSIFPQGALVANYGYTF. The rearrangement uses TRBV19 and TRBJ1-2; 9 bases align to TRBD1. CDR1 is LNHDA and CDR2 is SQIVND in the germline V gene (reference sequence). The ends lost 2 bases at V and 0 bases at J; junction bases unmatched: 13. The CDR3 is 19 residues long.

The chain links TRBV6-2 or TRBV6-3 to TRBJ1-1; D remains ambiguous. CDR3 length: 13 residues. Germline loops: CDR1 MNHEY, CDR2 SVGEGT. V was clipped by 3 bases and J by 3 bases, with 8 bases between them. The CDR3 protein is CASSYVRHTEAFF. The CDR3 DNA reads as TGTGCCAGCAGTTATGTCAGGCACACTGAAGCTTTCTTT.

The rearrangement links TRBV30 to TRBJ1-5, with 7 nucleotides matching TRBD1. V lost 0 bases to trimming and J lost 6 bases; unmatched junction nucleotides: 5. CDR1 and CDR2 (germline): GTSNPN, SVGIG (reference sequence). The CDR3 has 14 amino acids. This CDR3 reads CAWSVNRGGQPQHF. DNA for the CDR3: TGTGCCTGGAGTGTAAACAGGGGCGGTCAGCCCCAGCATTTT.

The chain carries TRBV5-1 and TRBJ2-1; D is possibly TRBD1 (6 bases). The CDR3 has 13 amino acids. The germline gives CDR1 SGHRS, CDR2 YFSETQ. Trimming pared 5 bases from V and 5 bases from J, leaving 11 bases between. The DNA of the CDR3 is TGCGCCAGCAGGATTGGGGACAACAATGAGCAGTTCTTC. Protein sequence: CASRIGDNNEQFF.

This chain connects TRBV4-3 to TRBJ2-3; D perhaps matches TRBD2 (6 bases). This CDR3 has 14 residues. V gave up 1 base and J gave up 2 bases, with 7 bases separating them. Germline CDR1 reads LGHNA; CDR2 reads YSLEER. CDR3 sequence reads: CASSQVAATDTQYF. As DNA, the CDR3 is TGCGCCAGCAGCCAAGTAGCGGCCACAGATACGCAGTATTTT.

This sequence joins TRBV5-1 and TRBJ2-5, with D tentatively TRBD1 (5 bases). CDR1 and CDR2 (germline): SGHRS, YFSETQ. This CDR3 is 15 amino acids long. The germline V and J ends were trimmed by 4 bases and 4 bases, with 17 bases remaining between them. For the CDR3, the DNA is TGCGCCAGCAGCAGAAACTCAGGGTTACGAGAGACCCAGTACTTC. Protein sequence: CASSRNSGLRETQYF.

The chain is built from TRBV19 and TRBJ1-1, with TRBD1 identical over 10 bases. The CDR3 spans 14 residues. Germline CDR1 LNHDA, CDR2 SQIVND (reference sequence). Unmatched junction bases numbered 2, after V lost 4 bases and J lost 3 bases. Written as DNA, the CDR3 is TGTGCCAGTAGTAGGGGACAGGGGTACACTGAAGCTTTCTTT. Translating gives CASSRGQGYTEAFF.

The V call is TRBV5-4, the J call TRBJ1-2, with D possibly TRBD1 on 6 matching bases. V shed 0 bases and J shed 8 bases, with 8 bases lying between them. There are 12 residues in the CDR3. Germline CDR1 is SGHNT and CDR2 is YYREEE (reference sequence). The CDR3 sequence: CASSLARGGYTF. CDR3 bases: TGTGCCAGCAGCTTGGCCAGGGGAGGCTACACCTTC.

The chain employs TRBV9 and TRBJ1-6, with D possibly TRBD1 on 6 matching bases. Per germline, CDR1 SGDLS and CDR2 YYNGEE. CDR3 length equals 15 residues. V was cut by 3 bases and J by 1 base, with 8 bases left in between. The CDR3, as DNA: TGTGCCAGCAGCGGTACAGGGTCCTATAATTCACCCCTCCACTTT. Translated: CASSGTGSYNSPLHF.